A single sample gave rise to the 2 T cell receptor beta chains below, sequenced in a study of human T cells and chemical hapten exposure. TCRdb used MiXCR to reprocess the RACE reads, holding one entry per CDR3 protein. The profile shows some 49,000 distinct CDR3 sequences, 9% to 9.5% of them singletons. Time point meaning: patch test 1, 2 weeks after DPC sensitization. Treatment noted: therapeutic diphenylcyclopropenone sensitization with weekly scalp DPC. The sample here was whole blood, taken in connection with sensitization to the hapten diphenylcyclopropenone (DPC). The receptor set was obtained from a woman aged 45-65 years with alopecia areata. Some clones in this sample may be carry-over from other donors' samples.

This clonotype was counted at least ten times. V and J are TRBV20-1 and TRBJ2-3; D is perhaps TRBD2 (6 bases). Germline values: CDR1 DFQATT, CDR2 SNEGSKA (reference sequence). The CDR3 sequence is 15 residues long. Trimming shortened V by 3 bases and J by 4 bases, and 17 bases separated the two germline ends. Here the CDR3 reads CSASLSGGGADTQYF. The CDR3, as DNA: TGCAGTGCTAGTCTTTCCGGCGGAGGGGCAGATACGCAGTATTTT.

This clonotype was detected only a few times. This rearrangement joins TRBV24-1 to TRBJ2-3; 7 bases are a match to TRBD2. The CDR3 has 15 residues. Germline V gene data show CDR1 as KGHDR and CDR2 as SFDVKD. V was pared by 2 bases and J by 0 bases, with 1 base of the junction left unmatched. The CDR3 DNA sequence: TGTGCCACCAGTGATTCGACTAGCAGCACAGATACGCAGTATTTT. Encoded protein: CATSDSTSSTDTQYF.